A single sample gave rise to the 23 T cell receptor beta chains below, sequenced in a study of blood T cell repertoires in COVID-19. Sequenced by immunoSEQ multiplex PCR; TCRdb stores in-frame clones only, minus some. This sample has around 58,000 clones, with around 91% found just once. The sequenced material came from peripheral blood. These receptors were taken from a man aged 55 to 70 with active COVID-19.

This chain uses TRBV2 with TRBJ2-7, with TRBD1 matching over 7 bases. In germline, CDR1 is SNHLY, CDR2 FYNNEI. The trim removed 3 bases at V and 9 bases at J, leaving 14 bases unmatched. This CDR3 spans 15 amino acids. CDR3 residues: CASSDSRTGRARQYF. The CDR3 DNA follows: TGTGCCAGCAGTGACAGTAGGACAGGCCGGGCCCGGCAGTACTTC.

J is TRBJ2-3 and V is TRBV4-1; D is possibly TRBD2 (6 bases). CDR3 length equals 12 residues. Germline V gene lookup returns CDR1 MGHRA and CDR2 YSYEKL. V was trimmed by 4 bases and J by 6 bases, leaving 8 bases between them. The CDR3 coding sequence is TGCGCCAGCAGCCCCCGGGGGGATACGCAGTATTTT. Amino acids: CASSPRGDTQYF.

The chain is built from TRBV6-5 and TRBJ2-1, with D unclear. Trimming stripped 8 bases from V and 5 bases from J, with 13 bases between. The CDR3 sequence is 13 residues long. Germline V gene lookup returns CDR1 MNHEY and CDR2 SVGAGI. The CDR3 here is CASEAFPNNEQFF. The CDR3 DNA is TGTGCCAGCGAGGCATTTCCAAACAATGAGCAGTTCTTC.

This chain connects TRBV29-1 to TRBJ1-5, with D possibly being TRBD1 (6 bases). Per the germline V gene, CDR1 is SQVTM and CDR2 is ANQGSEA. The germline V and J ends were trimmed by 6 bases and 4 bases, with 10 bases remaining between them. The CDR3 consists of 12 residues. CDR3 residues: CSVLTGNQPQHF. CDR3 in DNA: TGCAGCGTCCTAACAGGGAATCAGCCCCAGCATTTT.

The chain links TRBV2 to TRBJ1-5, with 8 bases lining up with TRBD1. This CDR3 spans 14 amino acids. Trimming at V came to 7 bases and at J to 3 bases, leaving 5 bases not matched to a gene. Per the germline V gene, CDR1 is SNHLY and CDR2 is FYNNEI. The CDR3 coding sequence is TGTGCCAGCAATCCGACAGGGGTCAATCAGCCCCAGCATTTT. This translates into CASNPTGVNQPQHF.

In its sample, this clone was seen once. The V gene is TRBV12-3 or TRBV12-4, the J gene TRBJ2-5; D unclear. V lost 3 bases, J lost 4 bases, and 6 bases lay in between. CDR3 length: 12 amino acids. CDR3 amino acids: CASSFGRETQYF. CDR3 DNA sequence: TGTGCCAGCAGTTTTGGGCGAGAGACCCAGTACTTC.

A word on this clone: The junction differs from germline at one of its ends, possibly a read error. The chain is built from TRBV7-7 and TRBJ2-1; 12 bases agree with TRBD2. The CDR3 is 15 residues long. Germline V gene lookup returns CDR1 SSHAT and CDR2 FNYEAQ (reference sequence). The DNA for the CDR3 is TGTGCTAGCAGCTTAGGCCTAGCGGGGGGGCATGAGCAGTTCTTC. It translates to CASSLGLAGGHEQFF.

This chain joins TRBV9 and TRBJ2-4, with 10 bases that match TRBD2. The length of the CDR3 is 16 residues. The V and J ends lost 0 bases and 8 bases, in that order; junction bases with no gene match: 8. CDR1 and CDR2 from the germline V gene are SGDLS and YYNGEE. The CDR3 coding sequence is TGTGCCAGCAGCGTAGGAGCTAGCGGGAGATTGGACATTCAGTACTTC. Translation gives CASSVGASGRLDIQYF.

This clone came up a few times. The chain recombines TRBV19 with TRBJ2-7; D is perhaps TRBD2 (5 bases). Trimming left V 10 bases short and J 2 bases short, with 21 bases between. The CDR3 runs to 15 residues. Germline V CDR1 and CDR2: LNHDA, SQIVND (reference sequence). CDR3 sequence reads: CATRRGGLLAYEQYF. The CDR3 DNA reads TGTGCCACCCGGCGCGGAGGCCTGTTGGCCTACGAGCAGTACTTC.

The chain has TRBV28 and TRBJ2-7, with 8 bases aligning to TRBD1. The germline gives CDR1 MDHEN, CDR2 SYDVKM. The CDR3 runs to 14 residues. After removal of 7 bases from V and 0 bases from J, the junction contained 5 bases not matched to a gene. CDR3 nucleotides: TGTGCCAGCACCACCACAGGGGGCTCCTACGAGCAGTACTTC. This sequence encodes CASTTTGGSYEQYF.

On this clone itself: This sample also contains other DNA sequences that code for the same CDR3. DNA of the CDR3: TGTGCCAGCAGTTACCGGGGGAGACAAGAGACCCAGTACTTC. Encoded protein: CASSYRGRQETQYF. V and J are TRBV6-5 and TRBJ2-5; D might be TRBD2 (6 bases). V lost 2 bases to trimming and J lost 2 bases, with 9 bases between them. The CDR3 covers 14 residues. Germline V gives CDR1 MNHEY, CDR2 SVGAGI.

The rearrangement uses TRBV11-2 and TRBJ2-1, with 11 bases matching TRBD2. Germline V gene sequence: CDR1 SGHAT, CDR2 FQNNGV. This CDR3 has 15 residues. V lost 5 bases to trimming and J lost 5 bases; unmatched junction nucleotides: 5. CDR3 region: CASSPTSGINNEQFF. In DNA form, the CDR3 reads TGTGCCAGCAGCCCGACTAGCGGGATCAACAATGAGCAGTTCTTC.

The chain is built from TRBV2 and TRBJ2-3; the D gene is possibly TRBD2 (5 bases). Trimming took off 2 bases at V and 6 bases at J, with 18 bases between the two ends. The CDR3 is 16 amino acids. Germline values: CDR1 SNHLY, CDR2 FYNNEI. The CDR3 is CASSEPARTSSDTQYF. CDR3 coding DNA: TGTGCCAGCAGTGAACCGGCGCGGACTTCTAGTGATACGCAGTATTTT.

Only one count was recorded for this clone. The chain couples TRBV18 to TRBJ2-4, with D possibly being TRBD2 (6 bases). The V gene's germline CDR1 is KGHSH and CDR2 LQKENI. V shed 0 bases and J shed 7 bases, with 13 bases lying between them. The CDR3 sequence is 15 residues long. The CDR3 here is CASSPPVTAGNIQYF. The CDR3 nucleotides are TGTGCCAGCTCACCACCGGTAACGGCGGGGAACATTCAGTACTTC. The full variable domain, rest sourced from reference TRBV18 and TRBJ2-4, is NAGVMQNPRHLVRRRGQEARLRCSPMKGHSHVYWYRQLPEEGLKFMVYLQKENIIDESGMPKERFSAEFPKEGPSILRIQQVVRGDSAAYFCASSPPVTAGNIQYFGAGTRLSVL.

Here the CDR3 DNA reads TGTGCCAGCAGTGAAAAGGGACAGGGGGCGAGTAGTGGGTACTTC. It codes for CASSEKGQGASSGYF. The gene calls are TRBV6-1 and TRBJ2-4, with 12 bases that match TRBD1. Germline assignment: CDR1 MNHNS and CDR2 SASEGT. CDR3 length equals 15 residues. The junction had 11 bases not matched to a gene; V was cut back by 2 bases and J by 15 bases.

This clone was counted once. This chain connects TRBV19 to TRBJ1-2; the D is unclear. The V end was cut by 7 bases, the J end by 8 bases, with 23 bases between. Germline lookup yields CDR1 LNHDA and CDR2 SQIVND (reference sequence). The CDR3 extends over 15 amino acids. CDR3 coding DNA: TGTGCCAGTACCCCCTGGTCGGACTCCGGAAGGGGCTACACCTTC. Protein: CASTPWSDSGRGYTF.

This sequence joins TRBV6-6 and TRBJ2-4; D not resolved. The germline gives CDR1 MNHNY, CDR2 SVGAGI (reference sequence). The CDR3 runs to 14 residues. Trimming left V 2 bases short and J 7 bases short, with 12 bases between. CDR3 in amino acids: CASSYGPQVNIQYF. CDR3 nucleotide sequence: TGTGCCAGCAGTTACGGCCCCCAGGTGAACATTCAGTACTTC.

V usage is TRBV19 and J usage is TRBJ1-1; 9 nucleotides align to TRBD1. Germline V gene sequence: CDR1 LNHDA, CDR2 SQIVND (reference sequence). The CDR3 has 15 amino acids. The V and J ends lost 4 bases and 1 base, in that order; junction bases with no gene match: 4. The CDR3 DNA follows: TGTGCCAGTAGTACGACAGGGGGTTCGAACACTGAAGCTTTCTTT. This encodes CASSTTGGSNTEAFF.

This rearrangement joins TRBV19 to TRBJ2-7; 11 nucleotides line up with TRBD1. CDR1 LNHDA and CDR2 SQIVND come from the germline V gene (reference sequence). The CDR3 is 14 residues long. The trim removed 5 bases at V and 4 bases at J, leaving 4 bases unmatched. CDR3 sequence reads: CASSPGDRGYEQYF. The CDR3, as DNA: TGTGCCAGTAGTCCTGGGGACAGGGGGTACGAGCAGTACTTC.

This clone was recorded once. The chain's CDR3 is CASSKSSYNSPLHF. CDR3 coding DNA: TGTGCCAGCAGCAAGAGCTCCTATAATTCACCCCTCCACTTT. The chain carries TRBV6-6 and TRBJ1-6; D unresolved. CDR1 and CDR2 (germline): MNHNY, SVGAGI (reference sequence). This CDR3 region has 14 residues. Trimming cost V 6 bases and J 0 bases, with 6 bases left between them.

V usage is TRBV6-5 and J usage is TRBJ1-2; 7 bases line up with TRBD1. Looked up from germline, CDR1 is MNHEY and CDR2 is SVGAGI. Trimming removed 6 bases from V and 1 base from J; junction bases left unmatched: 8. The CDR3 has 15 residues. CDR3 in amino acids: CASRPGTEVNYGYTF. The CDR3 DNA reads TGTGCCAGCAGACCCGGGACAGAAGTTAACTATGGCTACACCTTC.

The DNA of the CDR3 is TGTGCCAGCAGCCAAGATGCCCTCCGGACTAGCGGCTACAATGAGCAGTTCTTC. Its translation is CASSQDALRTSGYNEQFF. This chain uses TRBV3-1 (or the pseudogene TRBV3-2) with TRBJ2-1; 10 nucleotides line up with TRBD2. Germline CDR1 and CDR2: LGHDT and YNNKEL (reference sequence). The trim removed 0 bases at V and 3 bases at J, leaving 8 bases unmatched. The CDR3 is 18 amino acids.

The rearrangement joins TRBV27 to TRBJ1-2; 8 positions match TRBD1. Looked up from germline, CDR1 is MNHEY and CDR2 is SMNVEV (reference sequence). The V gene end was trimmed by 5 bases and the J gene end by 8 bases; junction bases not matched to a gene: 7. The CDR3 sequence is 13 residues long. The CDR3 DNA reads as TGTGCCAGCAGTACGTTGGACAGGGACGGCTACACCTTC. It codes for CASSTLDRDGYTF.